This entry features one TCR beta chain sequence. Original methodology: Reference gene primer amplification yielded estimated nucleated cell counts. Repertoires were generated with immunoSEQ multiplex PCR, while TCRdb's copy carries only in-frame clones and drops some. Clone size and the V and J calls come from that table; the DNA yielded D and trimming. The sample has about 87,000 clones, about 87% seen once; the top ten hold under 6%. This entry is derived from a study of blood T cell repertoires in COVID-19. Background on the study: Sites in the United States, Italy and Spain provided acute and convalescent COVID-19 samples. PBMCs, B-cell-depleted T cells, or T cells provided the cDNA or gDNA that made up the material.

This TCR was recovered from a man aged 35-49 years with acute or convalescent COVID-19. Sequencing used peripheral blood.

CDR3 DNA: TGTGCCAGTAGTATAGATTTGGCGGATCAGCCCCAGCATTTT. It codes for CASSIDLADQPQHF. The V call is TRBV19, the J call TRBJ1-5; D is unresolved. The germline V gene encodes CDR1 LNHDA and CDR2 SQIVND (reference sequence). CDR3 length: 14 residues. V lost 0 bases and J lost 5, with 8 bases in between.